What follows are 4 T cell receptor beta chains derived from one specimen sequenced in a study of cytomegalovirus exposure and HLA in healthy donors. It was with 60 Vbeta and 13 Jbeta primers that the PCR ran. Using immunoSEQ multiplex PCR, the repertoire was profiled, and TCRdb retains in-frame clones only, with some absent. The sample has 70,000 to 80,000 clones, about 81% seen once. Sequencing input: PBMCs. These receptors were taken from a woman aged 40 to 50 in good health and CMV-seropositive.

This clone has just a few counts. CDR3 in amino acids: CASSIQPGSAGSEAFF. The CDR3, as DNA: TGTGCCAGCAGCATCCAACCGGGGAGCGCGGGCTCTGAAGCTTTCTTT. The gene calls are TRBV7-6 and TRBJ1-1; D unresolved. V lost 5 bases, J lost 6 bases, and 22 bases lay in between. Germline assignment: CDR1 SGHVS and CDR2 FNYEAQ. The length of the CDR3 is 16 residues.

The chain joins TRBV18 to TRBJ1-1, with a weak D call TRBD1 (5 bases). V lost 4 bases and J 5 bases, leaving 17 bases between the germline ends. There are 15 residues in the CDR3. Germline CDR1 KGHSH, CDR2 LQKENI. The DNA for the CDR3 is TGTGCCAGCTCACGGAACCCGGGGGGTGAGACTGAAGCTTTCTTT. Its protein is CASSRNPGGETEAFF.

In its sample, this clone was seen a few times. The chain employs TRBV6-5 and TRBJ1-5; 8 nucleotides line up with TRBD1. V trimming: 5 bases; J trimming: 4 bases; junction bases outside the gene matches: 4. The CDR3 has 14 amino acids. In germline, CDR1 is MNHEY, CDR2 SVGAGI. This CDR3 is CASSPRDRNQPQHF. CDR3 DNA: TGTGCCAGCAGTCCCCGGGACAGGAATCAGCCCCAGCATTTT.

V usage is TRBV6-6 and J usage is TRBJ2-5; TRBD2 matches 8 bases. This CDR3 has 15 amino acids. CDR1 and CDR2 (germline): MNHNY, SVGAGI (reference sequence). V shed 0 bases and J 5 bases; nucleotides not matched to a gene: 5. CDR3 coding DNA: TGTGCCAGCAGTTACTCTGCAGCGGGGGTGGAGACCCAGTACTTC. It is translated as CASSYSAAGVETQYF.